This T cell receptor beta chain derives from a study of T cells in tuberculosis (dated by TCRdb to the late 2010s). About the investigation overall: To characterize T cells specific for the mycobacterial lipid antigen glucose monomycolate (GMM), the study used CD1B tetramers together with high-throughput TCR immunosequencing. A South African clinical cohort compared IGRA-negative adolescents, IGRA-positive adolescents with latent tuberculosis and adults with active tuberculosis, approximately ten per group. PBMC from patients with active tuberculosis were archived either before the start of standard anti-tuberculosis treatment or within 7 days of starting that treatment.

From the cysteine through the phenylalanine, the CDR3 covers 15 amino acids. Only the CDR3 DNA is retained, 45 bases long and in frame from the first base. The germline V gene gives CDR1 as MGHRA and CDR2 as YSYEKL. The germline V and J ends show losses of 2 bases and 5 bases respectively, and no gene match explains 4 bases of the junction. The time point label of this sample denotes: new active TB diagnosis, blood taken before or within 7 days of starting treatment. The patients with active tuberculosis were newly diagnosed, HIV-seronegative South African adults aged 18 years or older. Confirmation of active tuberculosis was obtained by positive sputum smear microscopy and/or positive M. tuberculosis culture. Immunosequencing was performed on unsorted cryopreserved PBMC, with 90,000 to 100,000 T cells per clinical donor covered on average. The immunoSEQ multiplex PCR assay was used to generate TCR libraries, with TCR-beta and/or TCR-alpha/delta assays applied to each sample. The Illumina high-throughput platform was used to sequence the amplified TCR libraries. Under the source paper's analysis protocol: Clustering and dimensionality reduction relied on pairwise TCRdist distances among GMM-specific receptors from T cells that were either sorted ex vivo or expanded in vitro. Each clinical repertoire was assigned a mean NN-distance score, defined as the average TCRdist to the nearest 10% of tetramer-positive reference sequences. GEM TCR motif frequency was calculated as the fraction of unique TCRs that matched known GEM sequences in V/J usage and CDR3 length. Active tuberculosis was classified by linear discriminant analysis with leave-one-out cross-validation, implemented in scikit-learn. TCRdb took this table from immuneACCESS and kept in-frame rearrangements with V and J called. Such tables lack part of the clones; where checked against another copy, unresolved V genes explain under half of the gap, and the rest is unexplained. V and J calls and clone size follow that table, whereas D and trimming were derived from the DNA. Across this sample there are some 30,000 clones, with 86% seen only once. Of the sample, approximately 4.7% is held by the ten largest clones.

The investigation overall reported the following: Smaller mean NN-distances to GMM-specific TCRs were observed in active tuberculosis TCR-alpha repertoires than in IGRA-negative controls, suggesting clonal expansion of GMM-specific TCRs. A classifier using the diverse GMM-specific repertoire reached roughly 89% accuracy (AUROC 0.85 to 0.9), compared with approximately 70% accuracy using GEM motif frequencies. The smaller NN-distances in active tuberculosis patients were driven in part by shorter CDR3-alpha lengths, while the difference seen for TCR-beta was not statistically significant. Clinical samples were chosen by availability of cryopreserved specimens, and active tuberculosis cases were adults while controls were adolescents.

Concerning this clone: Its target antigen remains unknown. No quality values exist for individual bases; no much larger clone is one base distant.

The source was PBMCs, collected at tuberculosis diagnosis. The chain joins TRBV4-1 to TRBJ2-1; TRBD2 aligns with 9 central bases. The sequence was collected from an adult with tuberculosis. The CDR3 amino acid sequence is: CASSQRLAGNNEQFF. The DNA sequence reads TGCGCCAGCAGCCAAAGGCTAGCGGGGAACAATGAGCAGTTCTTC.